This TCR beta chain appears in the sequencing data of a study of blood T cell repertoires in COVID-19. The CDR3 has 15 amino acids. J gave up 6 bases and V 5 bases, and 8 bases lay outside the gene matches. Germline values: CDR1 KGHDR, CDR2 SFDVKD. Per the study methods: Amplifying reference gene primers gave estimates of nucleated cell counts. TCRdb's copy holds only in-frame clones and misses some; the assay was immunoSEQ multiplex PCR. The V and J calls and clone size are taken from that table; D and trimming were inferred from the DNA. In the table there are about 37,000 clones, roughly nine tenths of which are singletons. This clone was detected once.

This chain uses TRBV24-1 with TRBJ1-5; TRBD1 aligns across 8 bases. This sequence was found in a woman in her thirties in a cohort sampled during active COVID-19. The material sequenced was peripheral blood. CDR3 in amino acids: CATSARGLGVQPQHF. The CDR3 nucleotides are TGTGCCACCAGTGCCAGGGGGCTCGGTGTTCAGCCCCAGCATTTT.